Listed here are 24 T cell receptor beta chains from one sample, sequenced in a study of T cells after yellow fever vaccination. TCRdb re-derived calls from the 5' RACE reads in MiXCR, one entry per CDR3 protein. This repertoire shows 510,000 or so distinct CDR3 sequences, 19% found once; its top ten account for over 11%. Sample: PBMCs, taken 15 days after the yellow fever booster vaccination. The receptors were sampled from a man aged 25 to 40 who received the YFV17D yellow fever vaccine.

The chain joins TRBV7-9 to TRBJ2-5; 7 nucleotides line up with TRBD1. CDR3 length: 16 amino acids. V dropped 5 bases and J dropped 3; count of bases not matched to a gene: 12. Germline V CDR1 and CDR2: SEHNR, FQNEAQ (reference sequence). CDR3 coding DNA: TGTGCCAGCAGCCCCCCGGACAGGCCGGTCGAAGAGACCCAGTACTTC. It yields the protein CASSPPDRPVEETQYF.

CDR3 amino acids: CSASGLAKNQETQYF. CDR3 nucleotides: TGCAGTGCTAGTGGTCTAGCGAAGAATCAAGAGACCCAGTACTTC. The V call is TRBV20-1, the J call TRBJ2-5, with D possibly TRBD2 on 6 matching bases. The CDR3 has 15 residues. CDR1 is DFQATT and CDR2 is SNEGSKA in the germline V gene (reference sequence). Trimming stripped 3 bases from V and 2 bases from J, with 16 bases between.

This clonotype occurred a few times. CDR3 coding DNA: TGTGCCACAGGAATGAGCGGGAGCACCGGGGAGCTGTTTTTT. Translated: CATGMSGSTGELFF. The chain carries TRBV15 and TRBJ2-2; 8 positions match TRBD2. Germline assignment: CDR1 LNHNV and CDR2 YYDKDF (reference sequence). The CDR3 length is 14 residues. After removal of 9 bases from V and 4 bases from J, the junction contained 7 bases not matched to a gene. Filled out from reference TRBV15 and TRBJ2-2, the complete variable domain reads DAMVIQNPRYQVTQFGKPVTLSCSQTLNHNVMYWYQQKSSQAPKLLFHYYDKDFNNEADTPDNFQSRRPNTSFCFLDIRSPGLGDTAMYLCATGMSGSTGELFFGEGSRLTVL.

The CDR3 sequence is CASSQDRELAGYNEQFF. Here the CDR3 DNA reads TGCGCCAGCAGCCAAGATCGGGAACTAGCGGGTTACAATGAGCAGTTCTTC. The chain links TRBV4-3 to TRBJ2-1; the match to TRBD2 covers 9 bases. Unmatched junction bases numbered 7, after V lost 0 bases and J lost 4 bases. Germline CDR1 and CDR2: LGHNA and YSLEER. This CDR3 has 17 residues.

This clonotype turned up a few times. The chain is built from TRBV5-1 and TRBJ1-4; tentative D call: TRBD1 (5 bases). The CDR3 extends over 16 amino acids. The V end was cut by 0 bases, the J end by 6 bases, with 15 bases between. Looked up from germline, CDR1 is SGHRS and CDR2 is YFSETQ. CDR3 loop: CASSLGGRTGDEKLFF. The CDR3 DNA reads TGCGCCAGCAGCTTGGGAGGGCGGACGGGGGATGAAAAACTGTTTTTT.

The CDR3 reads CASSLFGAGEQYF. CDR3 nucleotide sequence: TGCGCCAGCAGCTTGTTCGGGGCGGGCGAGCAGTACTTC. V usage is TRBV5-1 and J usage is TRBJ2-7, with D perhaps TRBD1 or TRBD2 (5 bases each). Trimming removed 1 base at V and 6 bases at J, with 11 bases between. The CDR3 spans 13 residues. Germline CDR1 reads SGHRS; CDR2 reads YFSETQ.

This chain uses TRBV2 with TRBJ2-2; D is uncertain. Germline CDR1 is SNHLY and CDR2 is FYNNEI. The CDR3 is 14 amino acids. Trimming shortened V by 6 bases and J by 1 base, and 9 bases separated the two germline ends. This CDR3 is CASSDGRNTGELFF. Here the CDR3 DNA reads TGTGCCAGCAGCGACGGACGGAACACCGGGGAGCTGTTTTTT.

This clonotype was seen a handful of times. V is TRBV19 and J is TRBJ2-3; maybe TRBD1 (5 bases). The CDR3 has 16 amino acids. V was clipped by 1 base and J by 0 bases, with 11 bases between them. Germline CDR1 and CDR2: LNHDA and SQIVND (reference sequence). In DNA form, the CDR3 reads TGTGCCAGTAGTATAGGGGTACAGGTTAGCACAGATACGCAGTATTTT. This translates into CASSIGVQVSTDTQYF.

The chain couples TRBV25-1 to TRBJ2-3, with TRBD2 matching over 7 bases. The CDR3 sequence is 14 residues long. Trimming cost V 2 bases and J 6 bases; bases outside gene matches: 5. Looked up from germline, CDR1 is MGHDK and CDR2 is SYGVNS. CDR3 amino acids: CASSERSGTDTQYF. Written as DNA, the CDR3 is TGTGCCAGCAGTGAAAGAAGCGGGACGGATACGCAGTATTTT.

Concerning this clonotype itself: A much larger clone lies one base from this, so it may be a read error. The chain recombines TRBV12-3 or TRBV12-4 with TRBJ2-1; 9 positions agree with TRBD2. The CDR3 has 13 amino acids. V lost 6 bases, J lost 9 bases, and 6 bases stayed unmatched. The CDR3 sequence is CASSSRGGREQFF. The CDR3 region has the DNA TGTGCCAGCAGCTCGCGGGGGGGGCGTGAGCAGTTCTTC.

This clonotype was recorded a few times. The V call is TRBV7-8, the J call TRBJ2-3; TRBD2 matches at 10 bases. CDR1 is SGHVS, CDR2 FQNEAQ, per germline. CDR3 size: 16 residues. Germline trimming cut 3 bases from V and 1 base from J; bases unmatched to any gene: 4. The CDR3 DNA reads TGTGCCAGCAGCTTCACTAGCGGGACCGGCACAGATACGCAGTATTTT. Translation: CASSFTSGTGTDTQYF. The full variable domain, with the rest looked up from reference TRBV7-8 and TRBJ2-3, is GAGVSQSPRYKVAKRGQDVALRCDPISGHVSLFWYQQALGQGPEFLTYFQNEAQLDKSGLPSDRFFAERPEGSVSTLKIQRTQQEDSAVYLCASSFTSGTGTDTQYFGPGTRLTVL.

The V gene is TRBV20-1, the J gene TRBJ2-1; D gene unclear. Germline V gene sequence: CDR1 DFQATT, CDR2 SNEGSKA (reference sequence). This CDR3 is built from 16 residues. The V and J ends lost 2 bases and 9 bases respectively, with 23 bases between them. CDR3 amino acids: CSARQTYRAASSEQFF. Here the CDR3 DNA reads TGCAGTGCTAGACAAACATACCGGGCCGCGAGCAGTGAGCAGTTCTTC.

This clonotype has just a few counts. The rearrangement joins TRBV7-2 to TRBJ1-1; 7 bases are shared with TRBD1. CDR1 and CDR2 (germline): SGHTA, FQGNSA. V lost 3 bases to trimming and J lost 1 base; unmatched junction nucleotides: 2. This CDR3 has 14 residues. The CDR3 spells CASSFDRANTEAFF. The CDR3 bases are TGTGCCAGCAGCTTTGACAGGGCGAACACTGAAGCTTTCTTT.

J is TRBJ2-7 and V is TRBV5-5, with D possibly being TRBD2 (6 bases). Trimming took 4 bases from V and 0 from J, leaving 14 bases between them. The CDR3 is 15 amino acids. CDR1 is SGHKS, CDR2 YYEKEE, per germline (reference sequence). The CDR3 loop is CASSGEVLASYEQYF. CDR3 nucleotides: TGTGCCAGCAGCGGGGAGGTGCTCGCCTCCTACGAGCAGTACTTC.

This rearrangement joins TRBV4-3 to TRBJ2-1, with 10 bases that match TRBD2. Germline CDR1 LGHNA, CDR2 YSLEER. The trim removed 2 bases at V and 5 bases at J, leaving 3 bases unmatched. This CDR3 spans 15 amino acids. For the CDR3, the DNA is TGCGCCAGCAGCCAAATAAGCGGGAGGGACAATGAGCAGTTCTTC. It specifies CASSQISGRDNEQFF.

This clonotype was seen more than once but under ten times. The CDR3 DNA follows: TGTGCCAGCACTGCTGTCGGCGGAACGCAGTATTTT. Translated: CASTAVGGTQYF. V usage is TRBV12-3 or TRBV12-4 and J usage is TRBJ2-3; D is undetermined. V was pared by 7 bases and J by 9 bases, with 14 bases between. The length of the CDR3 is 12 residues.

The rearrangement joins TRBV2 to TRBJ1-5, with D perhaps matching TRBD1 (5 bases). Germline assignment: CDR1 SNHLY and CDR2 FYNNEI. The V and J ends lost 5 bases and 1 base respectively, with 9 bases between them. The CDR3 loop spans 14 amino acids. The CDR3 DNA reads as TGTGCCAGCAGTTCAGAGGGGAGCAATCAGCCCCAGCATTTT. This translates into CASSSEGSNQPQHF.

This clonotype has a handful of counts. The V and J genes are TRBV27 and TRBJ2-2; D remains ambiguous. V was shortened by 6 bases and J by 3 bases, with 17 bases between the two germline ends. The germline gives CDR1 MNHEY, CDR2 SMNVEV (reference sequence). The CDR3 runs to 16 residues. The CDR3 sequence: CASSHRLGTDTGELFF. The CDR3 nucleotides read TGTGCCAGCAGCCATAGACTTGGAACTGACACCGGGGAGCTGTTTTTT.

The chain recombines TRBV11-2 with TRBJ2-7; a possible D gene is TRBD2 (5 bases). Trimming took 2 bases from V and 5 from J, leaving 19 bases between them. Germline V gene lookup returns CDR1 SGHAT and CDR2 FQNNGV. CDR3 length: 16 residues. The CDR3 reads CASSLWETSRGHEQYF. The CDR3 region has the DNA TGTGCCAGCAGCTTATGGGAAACTAGTCGGGGTCACGAGCAGTACTTC.

This clonotype has more than one count but fewer than ten. The J gene is TRBJ2-4, the V gene TRBV20-1; 8 bases are shared with TRBD2. The CDR3 consists of 15 residues. Germline CDR1 reads DFQATT; CDR2 reads SNEGSKA (reference sequence). With V trimmed by 6 bases and J by 0 bases, 7 bases remained unmatched. The CDR3 nucleotides read TGCAGTGCCAATAGCGGGGTCCTAGCCAAAAACATTCAGTACTTC. Protein product: CSANSGVLAKNIQYF.

V gene TRBV4-1 combines with J gene TRBJ2-3; unclear D gene. V lost 1 base to trimming and J lost 6 bases, with 14 bases between them. Looked up from germline, CDR1 is MGHRA and CDR2 is YSYEKL. The CDR3 extends over 15 amino acids. Written as DNA, the CDR3 is TGCGCCAGCAGCCAAGGACCCAATACTGCGGATACGCAGTATTTT. Translating it yields CASSQGPNTADTQYF.

The chain couples TRBV5-1 to TRBJ2-2; perhaps TRBD2 as D (6 bases). The CDR3 extends over 15 amino acids. Trimming stripped 0 bases from V and 3 bases from J, with 9 bases between. CDR1 and CDR2 (germline): SGHRS, YFSETQ. Here the CDR3 DNA reads TGCGCCAGCAGCTTGGAGGACTATTACACCGGGGAGCTGTTTTTT. Protein product: CASSLEDYYTGELFF.

This clonotype was recorded a few times. This chain uses TRBV6-1 with TRBJ1-1, with 7 bases matching TRBD1. The ends lost 8 bases at V and 10 bases at J; junction bases unmatched: 13. The CDR3 has 13 residues. Per the germline V gene, CDR1 is MNHNS and CDR2 is SASEGT. In DNA, the CDR3 is TGTGCCAGCGCATACAGGGGAAGCTCGGGAGCTTTCTTT. It is translated as CASAYRGSSGAFF.

This clonotype showed up just a few times. V usage is TRBV10-3 and J usage is TRBJ2-3; D not resolved. The germline V and J ends were trimmed by 9 bases and 9 bases, with 19 bases remaining between them. Germline V CDR1 and CDR2: ENHRY, SYGVKD. This CDR3 is built from 13 residues. CDR3 in DNA: TGTGCCATTCACGGGCCGGGCACCGGAACGCAGTATTTT. Translated: CAIHGPGTGTQYF.